A single T cell receptor (beta chain) is shown here with its context. Antigen specificity is unknown. In germline, CDR1 is SGHVS, CDR2 FNYEAQ. CDR3 length: 16 amino acids. J was trimmed by 5 bases and V by 3 bases; bases with no gene match: 6. These data are taken from a study of T cell repertoires in cytomegalovirus infection. Each CDR3 protein is one row after TCRdb ran MiXCR on the reads. Of about 570,000 distinct CDR3 sequences listed, about 40% are singletons. This TCR derives from a human donor in good health (CMV status not recorded). Some clones in this sample may be carry-over from other donors' samples. This specimen was cultured PBMCs, taken from culture after CMV antigen stimulation. The rearrangement joins TRBV7-6 to TRBJ2-2, with TRBD2 matching 10 bases. The CDR3, as DNA: TGTGCCAGCAGCTTGGCTAGCGGGAGCCGTACCGGGGAGCTGTTTTTT. Protein sequence: CASSLASGSRTGELFF. Full variable domain (rest looked up from reference TRBV7-6 and TRBJ2-2): GAGVSQSPRYKVTKRGQDVALRCDPISGHVSLYWYRQALGQGPEFLTYFNYEAQQDKSGLPNDRFSAERPEGSISTLTIQRTEQRDSAMYRCASSLASGSRTGELFFGEGSRLTVL.